This note documents a single TCR beta chain sequence. Assay: immunoSEQ multiplex PCR; the TCRdb copy retains only in-frame clones and omits some. The data show roughly 71,000 clones, roughly four fifths seen once. Any history of autoimmune disease or systemic immunosuppression disqualified patients. The data were taken from a study of OX40 agonist ivuxolimab in advanced cancers. Study as a whole: It was permissible to have had prior anti-PD-1, anti-PD-L1 or anti-CTLA-4 therapy, and approximately 40% had some.

The CDR3 totals 11 residues. From germline, CDR1 is DFQATT and CDR2 SNEGSKA (reference sequence). V lost 6 bases and J 12 bases, leaving 15 bases between the germline ends. This sequence joins TRBV20-1 and TRBJ2-1; D is perhaps TRBD1 or TRBD2 (5 bases each). This TCR came from an adult with an advanced solid tumor such as melanoma, head and neck, liver or kidney cancer. The input for sequencing was CD4+ or CD8+ T cells sorted from blood, taken in a trial of the OX40 agonist ivuxolimab. The CDR3 reads CSAAQRGLQFF. The CDR3 bases are TGCAGTGCAGCGCAGAGGGGCTTGCAGTTCTTC.